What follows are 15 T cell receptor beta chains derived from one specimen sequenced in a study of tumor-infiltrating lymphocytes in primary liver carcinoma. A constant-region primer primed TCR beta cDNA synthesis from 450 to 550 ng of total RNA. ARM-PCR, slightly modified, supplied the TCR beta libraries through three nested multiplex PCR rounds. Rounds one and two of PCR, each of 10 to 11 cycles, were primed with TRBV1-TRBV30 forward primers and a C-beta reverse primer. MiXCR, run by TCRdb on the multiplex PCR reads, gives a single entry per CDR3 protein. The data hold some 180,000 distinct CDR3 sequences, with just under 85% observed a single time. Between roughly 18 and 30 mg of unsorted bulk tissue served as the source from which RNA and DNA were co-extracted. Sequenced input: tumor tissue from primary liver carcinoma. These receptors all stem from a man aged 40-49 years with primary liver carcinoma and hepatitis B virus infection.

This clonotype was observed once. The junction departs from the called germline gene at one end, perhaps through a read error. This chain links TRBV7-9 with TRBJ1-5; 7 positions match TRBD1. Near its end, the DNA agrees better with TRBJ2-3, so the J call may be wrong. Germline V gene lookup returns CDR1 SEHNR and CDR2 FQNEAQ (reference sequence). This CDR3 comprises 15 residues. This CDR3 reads CATSLQGLGNQPQYF. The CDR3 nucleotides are TGTGCCACCAGCTTACAGGGGCTAGGGAATCAGCCCCAGTATTTT.

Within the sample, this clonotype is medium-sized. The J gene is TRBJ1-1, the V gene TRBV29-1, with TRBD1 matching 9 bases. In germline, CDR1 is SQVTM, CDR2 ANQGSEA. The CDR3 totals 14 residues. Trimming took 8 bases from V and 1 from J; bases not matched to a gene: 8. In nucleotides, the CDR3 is TGCAGCATAGGACAGGGGTTGGGGAACACTGAAGCTTTCTTT. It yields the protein CSIGQGLGNTEAFF.

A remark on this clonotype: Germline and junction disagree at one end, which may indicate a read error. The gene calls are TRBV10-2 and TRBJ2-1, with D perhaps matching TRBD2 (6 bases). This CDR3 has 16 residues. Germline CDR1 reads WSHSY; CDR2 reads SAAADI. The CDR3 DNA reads TGCGCCAGCACACGAGCGGAGGGAGAGACTAGGAATGATCAGTTCTTC. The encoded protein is CASTRAEGETRNDQFF.

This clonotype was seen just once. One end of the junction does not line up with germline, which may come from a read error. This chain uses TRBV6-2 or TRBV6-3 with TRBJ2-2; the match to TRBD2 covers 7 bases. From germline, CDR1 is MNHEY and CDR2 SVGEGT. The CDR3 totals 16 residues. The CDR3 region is CASTTPGRGSPGELFF. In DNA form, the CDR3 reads TGTGCTAGCACTACCCCCGGGCGCGGGAGCCCCGGGGAGCTGTTTTTT.

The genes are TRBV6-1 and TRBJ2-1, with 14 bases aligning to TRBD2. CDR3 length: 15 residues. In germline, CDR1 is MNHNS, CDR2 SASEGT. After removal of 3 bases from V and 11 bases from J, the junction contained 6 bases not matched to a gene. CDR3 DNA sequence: TGTGCCAGCAGTGACCGACTAGCGGGGGGGAATAAGCAGTTCTTC. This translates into CASSDRLAGGNKQFF.

The CDR3 here is CASYAGGNSYEQYF. The CDR3 DNA reads as TGTGCCAGCTACGCCGGAGGGAATAGCTACGAGCAGTACTTC. V gene TRBV6-1 combines with J gene TRBJ2-7; TRBD2 is a possible D gene (6 bases). Per the germline V gene, CDR1 is MNHNS and CDR2 is SASEGT. The CDR3 has 14 residues. Trimming removed 8 bases at V and 3 bases at J, with 17 bases between.

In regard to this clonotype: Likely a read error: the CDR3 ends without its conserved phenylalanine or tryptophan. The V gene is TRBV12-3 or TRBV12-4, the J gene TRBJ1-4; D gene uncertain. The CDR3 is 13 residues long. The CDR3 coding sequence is TGTTCCAGCAGTTTAGCGGGAACTGAAAAGCTGTTTTCT. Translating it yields CSSSLAGTEKLFS.

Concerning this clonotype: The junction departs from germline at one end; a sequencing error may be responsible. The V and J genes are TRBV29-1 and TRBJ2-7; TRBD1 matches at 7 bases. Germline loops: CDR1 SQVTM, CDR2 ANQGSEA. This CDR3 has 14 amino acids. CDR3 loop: CSVARWDSSYEQYF. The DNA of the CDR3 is TGCAGCGTCGCCCGTTGGGACAGCTCCTATGAGCAGTATTTC.

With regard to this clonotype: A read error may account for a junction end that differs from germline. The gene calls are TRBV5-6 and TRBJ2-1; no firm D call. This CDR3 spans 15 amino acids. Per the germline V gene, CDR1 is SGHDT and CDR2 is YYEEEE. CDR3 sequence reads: CASSSESTLYNEQVF. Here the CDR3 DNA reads TGTGCCAGCAGCAGCGAGAGTACTCTCTACAATGAGCAGGTCTTC.

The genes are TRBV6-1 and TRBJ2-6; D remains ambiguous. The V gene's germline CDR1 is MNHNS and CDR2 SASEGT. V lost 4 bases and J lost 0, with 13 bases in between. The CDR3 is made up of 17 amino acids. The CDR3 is CASSARYIISGANVLTF. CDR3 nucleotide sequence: TGTGCCAGCAGTGCCCGGTACATAATCTCTGGGGCCAACGTCCTGACTTTC.

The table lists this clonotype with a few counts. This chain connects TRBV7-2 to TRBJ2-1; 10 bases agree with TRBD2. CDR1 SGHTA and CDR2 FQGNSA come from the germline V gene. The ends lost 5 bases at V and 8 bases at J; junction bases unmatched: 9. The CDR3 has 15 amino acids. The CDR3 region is CASSRLAGDRYEQFF. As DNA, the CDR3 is TGTGCCAGCAGCCGGCTAGCGGGAGATCGGTATGAGCAGTTCTTC.

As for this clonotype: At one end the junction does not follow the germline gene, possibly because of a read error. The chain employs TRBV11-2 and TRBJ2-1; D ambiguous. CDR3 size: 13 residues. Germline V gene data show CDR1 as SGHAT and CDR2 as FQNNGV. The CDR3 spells CGSTSELYHEQFF. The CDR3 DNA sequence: TGTGGCAGCACCTCAGAATTATACCATGAGCAGTTCTTC.

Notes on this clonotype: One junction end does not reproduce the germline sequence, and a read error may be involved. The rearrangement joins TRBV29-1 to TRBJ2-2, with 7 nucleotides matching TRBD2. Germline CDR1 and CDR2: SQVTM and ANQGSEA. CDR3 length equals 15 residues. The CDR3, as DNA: TGCAGCGTTGGTCGTCCGGGAGGTAGCACCTGGGAGCTGTTTTTT. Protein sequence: CSVGRPGGSTWELFF.

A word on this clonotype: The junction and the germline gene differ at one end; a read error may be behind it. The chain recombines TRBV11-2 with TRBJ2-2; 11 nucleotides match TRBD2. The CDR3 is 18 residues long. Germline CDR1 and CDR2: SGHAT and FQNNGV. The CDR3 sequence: CASSWDSPGLADTGELFF. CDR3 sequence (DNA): TGTGCCAGCAGCTGGGACTCACCGGGACTAGCGGACACCGGGGAGCTCTTTTTT.

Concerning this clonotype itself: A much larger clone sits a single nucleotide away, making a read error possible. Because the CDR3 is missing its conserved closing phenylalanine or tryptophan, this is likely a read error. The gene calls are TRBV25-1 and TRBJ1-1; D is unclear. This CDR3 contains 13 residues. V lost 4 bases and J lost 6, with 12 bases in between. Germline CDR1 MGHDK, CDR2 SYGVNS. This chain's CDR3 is CASSGVGDSEAFL. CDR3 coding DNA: TGTGCCAGCAGTGGGGTGGGAGACTCTGAAGCTTTCCTT.